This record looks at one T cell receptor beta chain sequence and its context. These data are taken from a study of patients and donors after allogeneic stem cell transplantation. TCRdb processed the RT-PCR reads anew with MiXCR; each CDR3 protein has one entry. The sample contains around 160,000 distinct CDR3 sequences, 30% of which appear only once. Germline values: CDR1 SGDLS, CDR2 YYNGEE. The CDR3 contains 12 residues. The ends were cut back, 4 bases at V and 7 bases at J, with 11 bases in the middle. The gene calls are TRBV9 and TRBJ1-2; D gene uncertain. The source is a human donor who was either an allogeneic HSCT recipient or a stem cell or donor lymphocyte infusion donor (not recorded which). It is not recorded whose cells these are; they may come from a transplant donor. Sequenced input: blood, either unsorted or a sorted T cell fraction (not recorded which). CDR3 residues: CASSFGLSGYTF. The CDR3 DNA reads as TGTGCCAGCAGCTTCGGACTTAGTGGCTACACCTTC.